Following are 9 T cell receptor beta chains from one sample sequenced in a study of beta chain features in type 1 diabetes. The authors reverse transcribed all of the isolated RNA, so sequencing captured expressed TCRB transcripts. Libraries were prepared by immunoSEQ multiplex PCR; TCRdb keeps only in-frame clonotypes and omits some of them. Of more than 85,000 clones in the sample, around 40% were seen once. Sequencing was carried out using stem cell memory CD4+ T cells from blood. The receptors derive from a woman between 18 and 29 years old in good health.

The chain combines TRBV11-2 with TRBJ2-7; 7 positions match TRBD1. Germline V CDR1 and CDR2: SGHAT, FQNNGV. Unmatched junction bases numbered 7, after V lost 3 bases and J lost 2 bases. This CDR3 region has 15 residues. Written as DNA, the CDR3 is TGTGCCAGCAGCTTTCCGGGACAGAGCACCTACGAGCAGTACTTC. Translating gives CASSFPGQSTYEQYF.

CDR3 in amino acids: CASRDRAYNEQFF. The DNA of the CDR3 is TGCGCCAGCAGGGACAGAGCCTACAATGAGCAGTTCTTC. V and J are TRBV5-1 and TRBJ2-1; D is possibly TRBD1 (6 bases). This CDR3 comprises 13 residues. V was pared by 5 bases and J by 2 bases, with 8 bases between. Germline CDR1 reads SGHRS; CDR2 reads YFSETQ.

Only one count was recorded for this clone. This sequence joins TRBV6-5 and TRBJ2-1, with a tentative D call TRBD2 (6 bases). This CDR3 is built from 15 residues. Germline-derived CDR1 and CDR2 are MNHEY and SVGAGI. Trimming took off 5 bases at V and 2 bases at J, with 13 bases between the two ends. DNA for the CDR3: TGTGCCAGCAGTGGCTCGGGACTGGCCTACAATGAGCAGTTCTTC. As protein: CASSGSGLAYNEQFF.

This clone was observed a handful of times. The chain has TRBV6-5 and TRBJ2-1, with D perhaps TRBD2 (5 bases). There are 14 residues in the CDR3. The germline V gene has CDR1 MNHEY and CDR2 SVGAGI. V gave up 5 bases and J gave up 6 bases, with 14 bases separating them. The CDR3 loop is CASSPRRTGNEQFF. The CDR3 nucleotides are TGTGCCAGCAGTCCGCGTCGGACTGGCAATGAGCAGTTCTTC.

This clone was detected a few times. This chain uses TRBV7-8 with TRBJ1-2, with TRBD1 as a possible D gene (5 bases). The V and J ends lost 0 bases and 4 bases respectively, with 12 bases between them. Germline V CDR1 and CDR2: SGHVS, FQNEAQ. The CDR3 length is 15 residues. The CDR3: CASSLALGQGYGYTF. CDR3 sequence (DNA): TGTGCCAGCAGCTTAGCGCTCGGTCAGGGCTATGGCTACACCTTC.

V usage is TRBV5-1 and J usage is TRBJ2-1, with a weak D call TRBD2 (5 bases). V lost 0 bases to trimming and J lost 10 bases, with 14 bases between them. From germline, CDR1 is SGHRS and CDR2 YFSETQ. This CDR3 region has 14 residues. Here the CDR3 reads CASSLEARSGEQFF. The CDR3 bases are TGCGCCAGCAGCTTGGAGGCAAGATCGGGAGAGCAGTTCTTC.

The J gene is TRBJ2-7, the V gene TRBV5-1, with TRBD1 as a possible D gene (5 bases). CDR1 is SGHRS and CDR2 is YFSETQ in the germline V gene. The CDR3 is 12 amino acids. Trimming took off 7 bases at V and 5 bases at J, with 13 bases between the two ends. In DNA form, the CDR3 reads TGCGCCAGCCACGGACAAATAAACGAGCAGTACTTC. It translates to CASHGQINEQYF.

CDR3 nucleotide sequence: TGCGCCAGCAGCCTCCTCGCGAACACCGGGGAGCTGTTTTTT. The encoded protein is CASSLLANTGELFF. The rearrangement uses TRBV5-1 and TRBJ2-2; D is unresolved. This CDR3 has 14 amino acids. V lost 4 bases to trimming and J lost 0 bases, with 7 bases between them. Per the germline V gene, CDR1 is SGHRS and CDR2 is YFSETQ.

Comments on this clone: Other DNA sequences from this sample encode an identical CDR3 as well. The rearrangement joins TRBV6-5 to TRBJ2-4; maybe TRBD2 (7 bases). The V gene's germline CDR1 is MNHEY and CDR2 SVGAGI. This CDR3 comprises 14 residues. V gave up 9 bases and J gave up 8 bases, with 20 bases separating them. The CDR3 loop is CASQRAGAGDIQYF. CDR3 DNA: TGTGCCAGTCAACGGGCGGGGGCCGGGGACATTCAGTACTTC.